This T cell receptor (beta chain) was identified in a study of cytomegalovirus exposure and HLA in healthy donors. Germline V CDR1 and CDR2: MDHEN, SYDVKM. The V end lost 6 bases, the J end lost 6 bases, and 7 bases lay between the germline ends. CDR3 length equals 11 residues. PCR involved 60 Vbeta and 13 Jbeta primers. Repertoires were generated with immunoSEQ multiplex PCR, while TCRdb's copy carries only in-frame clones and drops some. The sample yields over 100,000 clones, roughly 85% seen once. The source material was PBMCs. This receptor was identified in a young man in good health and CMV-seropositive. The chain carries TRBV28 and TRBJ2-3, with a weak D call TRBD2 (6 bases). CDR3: CASSRGDTQYF. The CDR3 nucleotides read TGTGCCAGCAGCCGGGGGGATACGCAGTATTTT. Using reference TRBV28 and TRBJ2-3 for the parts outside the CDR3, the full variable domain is DVKVTQSSRYLVKRTGEKVFLECVQDMDHENMFWYRQDPGLGLRLIYFSYDVKMKEKGDIPEGYSVSREKKERFSLILESASTNQTSMYLCASSRGDTQYFGPGTRLTVL.